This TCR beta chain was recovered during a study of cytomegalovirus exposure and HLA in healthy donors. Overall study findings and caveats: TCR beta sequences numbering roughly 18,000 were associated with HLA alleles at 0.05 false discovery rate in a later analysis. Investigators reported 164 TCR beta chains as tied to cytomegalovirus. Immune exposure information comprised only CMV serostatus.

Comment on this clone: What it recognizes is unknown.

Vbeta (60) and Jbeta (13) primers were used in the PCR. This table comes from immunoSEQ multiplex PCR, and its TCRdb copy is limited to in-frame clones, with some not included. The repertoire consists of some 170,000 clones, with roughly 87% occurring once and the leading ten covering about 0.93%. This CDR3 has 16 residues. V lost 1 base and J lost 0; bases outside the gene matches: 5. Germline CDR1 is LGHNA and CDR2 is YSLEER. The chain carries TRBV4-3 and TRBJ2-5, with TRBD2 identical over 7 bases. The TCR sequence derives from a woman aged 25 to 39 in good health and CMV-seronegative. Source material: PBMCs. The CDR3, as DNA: TGCGCCAGCAGCCAAGTTGGGGACTACTACCAAGAGACCCAGTACTTC. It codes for CASSQVGDYYQETQYF.